Below, one T cell receptor beta chain is given with its context. TCRdb keeps only in-frame clones here, not all; method: immunoSEQ multiplex PCR. The table shows about 97,000 clones, with 85% to 95% occurring only once. These data originate in a study of blood T cell repertoires in COVID-19. In the study overall: Samples representing acute and convalescent COVID-19 were sourced from the United States, Italy and Spain. T cells, B-cell-depleted T cells, or PBMCs provided the cDNA or gDNA that served as material.

There are 17 residues in the CDR3. The V and J ends lost 5 bases and 3 bases, in that order; junction bases with no gene match: 7. Germline CDR1 MNHNY, CDR2 SVGAGI (reference sequence). What was sequenced was peripheral blood. The rearrangement joins TRBV6-6 to TRBJ2-3; 14 positions match TRBD2. This sequence was found in a man aged 45-65 years with active COVID-19. CDR3 bases: TGTGCCAGCAGTCGCCCGGGACTAGCGGGAGCTACAGATACGCAGTATTTT. This translates into CASSRPGLAGATDTQYF.